A selection of T cell receptor beta chains follows, all from one sample in a study of T-cell reconstitution after alpha-beta-depleted transplantation in children. Via MiXCR, TCRdb re-called the PCR reads, giving one row per CDR3 protein. Counted here are over 150,000 distinct CDR3 sequences, under 8.5% occurring once; the ten biggest clones make up about 5.9%. Sequencing was performed on PBMCs, taken before TCRalphabeta/CD19-depleted stem cell transplant. The receptor set was obtained from a boy aged 2-9 years with acute lymphoblastic leukemia, due to receive a stem cell transplant. The CDR3 runs from the conserved cysteine through the conserved F or W. The order of the fields is V gene, J gene, clone size, D gene, CDR3 DNA, CDR3 protein. A D gene is named only where the DNA matches it firmly. A clone size is listed for some rows: how often the clone was seen (once, few, many), or a class if it is expanded.

v_gene: TRBV20-1
j_gene: TRBJ2-7
abundance: few
d_gene: -
CDR3nt: TGCAGTTGCCGGGACGGACTTCTCTACGAGCAGTACTTC
CDR3aa: CSCRDGLLYEQYF

v_gene: TRBV2
j_gene: TRBJ1-1
abundance: few
d_gene: -
CDR3nt: TGTGCCAGCAGTGAAACCTTTCTGGAGGACGGCACTGAAGCTTTCTTT
CDR3aa: CASSETFLEDGTEAFF

v_gene: TRBV5-1
j_gene: TRBJ1-1
abundance: many
d_gene: TRBD1
CDR3nt: TGCGCCAGCAGCTCGGACAGGGCCGCCACTGAAGCTTTCTTT
CDR3aa: CASSSDRAATEAFF

v_gene: TRBV3-1
j_gene: TRBJ1-1
abundance: -
d_gene: -
CDR3nt: TGTGCCAGCAGCCGGATCCATGGGGGGGAGGGCACTGAAGCTTTCTTT
CDR3aa: CASSRIHGGEGTEAFF

v_gene: TRBV20-1
j_gene: TRBJ2-1
abundance: many
d_gene: -
CDR3nt: TGCAGTGCTAGAGTAGCGTTTCACCTCTACAATGAGCAGTTCTTC
CDR3aa: CSARVAFHLYNEQFF

v_gene: TRBV11-2
j_gene: TRBJ1-3
abundance: -
d_gene: -
CDR3nt: TGTGCCAGCAGCCAAATCAGGGGCTCTGGAAACACCATATATTTT
CDR3aa: CASSQIRGSGNTIYF

v_gene: TRBV7-2
j_gene: TRBJ2-5
abundance: many
d_gene: -
CDR3nt: TGTGCCAGCAGCTTAGATGGGGCGCGTCCGGTTGAGACCCAGTACTTC
CDR3aa: CASSLDGARPVETQYF

v_gene: TRBV11-2
j_gene: TRBJ2-1
abundance: many
d_gene: TRBD2
CDR3nt: TGTGCCAGCAGCTTCGCGGCGGGAGGCTACAATGAGCAGTTCTTC
CDR3aa: CASSFAAGGYNEQFF

v_gene: TRBV11-2
j_gene: TRBJ2-5
abundance: many
d_gene: TRBD2
CDR3nt: TGTGCCAGCAGCCCACCCTTAGCGGGAGGGCGAGGAGAGACCCAGTACTTC
CDR3aa: CASSPPLAGGRGETQYF

v_gene: TRBV28
j_gene: TRBJ1-1
abundance: many
d_gene: -
CDR3nt: TGTGCCAGCACCTTGCCAGGGGTGGGCACTGAAGCTTTCTTT
CDR3aa: CASTLPGVGTEAFF

v_gene: TRBV4-3
j_gene: TRBJ2-7
abundance: few
d_gene: -
CDR3nt: TGCGCCAGCAGCCAAATTTTCGGCTCCCATTCCTACGAGCAGTACTTC
CDR3aa: CASSQIFGSHSYEQYF

v_gene: TRBV7-8
j_gene: TRBJ1-1
abundance: few
d_gene: -
CDR3nt: TGTGCCAGCAGCTGGGGACTGTGGCCTGAAGCTTTCTTT
CDR3aa: CASSWGLWPEAFF

v_gene: TRBV27
j_gene: TRBJ1-2
abundance: few
d_gene: TRBD1
CDR3nt: TGTGCCAGCAGTTCACAGGGGCAGCCCCACTACACCTTC
CDR3aa: CASSSQGQPHYTF

v_gene: TRBV4-2
j_gene: TRBJ1-6
abundance: many
d_gene: -
CDR3nt: TGTGCCAGCAGCCAAGTCGGCAGGGAGTCACCCCTCCACTTT
CDR3aa: CASSQVGRESPLHF

v_gene: TRBV20-1
j_gene: TRBJ2-1
abundance: -
d_gene: -
CDR3nt: TGCAGTGCTAGAGATCGTCCTAGGGAAGGCAATGAGCAGTTCTTC
CDR3aa: CSARDRPREGNEQFF

v_gene: TRBV12-3/TRBV12-4
j_gene: TRBJ1-4
abundance: many
d_gene: -
CDR3nt: TGTGCCAGCAGTCTTCGACAGAGCTTTGAAAAACTGTTTTTT
CDR3aa: CASSLRQSFEKLFF

v_gene: TRBV7-8
j_gene: TRBJ1-2
abundance: many
d_gene: TRBD1
CDR3nt: TGTGCCAGCAGCTTAGCACCGGACAGGAACTATGGCTACACCTTC
CDR3aa: CASSLAPDRNYGYTF

v_gene: TRBV20-1
j_gene: TRBJ2-7
abundance: -
d_gene: -
CDR3nt: TGCAGTGCTATTGGACTCCAACCGTACTTC
CDR3aa: CSAIGLQPYF

v_gene: TRBV9
j_gene: TRBJ2-7
abundance: few
d_gene: -
CDR3nt: TGTGCCGACTCGGCGGTCTCCTACGAGCAGTACTTC
CDR3aa: CADSAVSYEQYF

v_gene: TRBV15
j_gene: TRBJ1-1
abundance: many
d_gene: -
CDR3nt: TGTGCCACCAGCTCCGAGGGGGGGTTCGACACTGAAGCTTTCTTT
CDR3aa: CATSSEGGFDTEAFF

v_gene: TRBV3-1
j_gene: TRBJ2-3
abundance: few
d_gene: -
CDR3nt: TGTGCCAGCAGCCAAAGAGGTGGCCTTGCCCGAGATACGCAGTATTTT
CDR3aa: CASSQRGGLARDTQYF

v_gene: TRBV20-1
j_gene: TRBJ1-1
abundance: many
d_gene: -
CDR3nt: TGCAGTGCTAGACCCAGGATGAACACTGAAGCTTTCTTT
CDR3aa: CSARPRMNTEAFF

v_gene: TRBV20-1
j_gene: TRBJ2-5
abundance: many
d_gene: -
CDR3nt: TGCAGTGCGGGAACAGCGTACCAAGAGACCCAGTACTTC
CDR3aa: CSAGTAYQETQYF

v_gene: TRBV5-5
j_gene: TRBJ1-3
abundance: few
d_gene: -
CDR3nt: TGTGCCAGCAGCTTGCCCGGAGCCTCTGGAAACACCATATATTTT
CDR3aa: CASSLPGASGNTIYF

v_gene: TRBV27
j_gene: TRBJ1-6
abundance: many
d_gene: -
CDR3nt: TGTGCCAGCAGTTTATCGGCCGGGTCACCCCTCCACTTT
CDR3aa: CASSLSAGSPLHF

v_gene: TRBV29-1
j_gene: TRBJ2-1
abundance: many
d_gene: TRBD2
CDR3nt: TGCAGCTCTGTGGGGGGGACTAGCGGGAGCATAAATGAGCAGTTCTTC
CDR3aa: CSSVGGTSGSINEQFF

v_gene: TRBV29-1
j_gene: TRBJ2-3
abundance: -
d_gene: TRBD1
CDR3nt: TGCAGCGGATCACAGGGGACGCAGTATTTT
CDR3aa: CSGSQGTQYF

v_gene: TRBV7-2
j_gene: TRBJ2-3
abundance: few
d_gene: -
CDR3nt: TGTGCCAGCAGCCCAGGGGCGGGAACAGTAGATACGCAGTATTTT
CDR3aa: CASSPGAGTVDTQYF

v_gene: TRBV5-5
j_gene: TRBJ2-2
abundance: -
d_gene: TRBD1
CDR3nt: TGTGCCAGCAGCTTTGAGGGGGCGCGAACCGGGGAGCTGTTTTTT
CDR3aa: CASSFEGARTGELFF

v_gene: TRBV30
j_gene: TRBJ2-7
abundance: -
d_gene: -
CDR3nt: TGTGCCCTCGGAGGGCGCCGTTACTCCTACGAGCAGTACTTC
CDR3aa: CALGGRRYSYEQYF

v_gene: TRBV20-1
j_gene: TRBJ2-3
abundance: many
d_gene: -
CDR3nt: TGCAGTGCTGCCTCGTCCACGGAGGACACAGATACGCAGTATTTT
CDR3aa: CSAASSTEDTDTQYF

v_gene: TRBV20-1
j_gene: TRBJ2-7
abundance: many
d_gene: -
CDR3nt: TGCAGTGCTAGAGATCAACAGACTTACGAGCAGTACTTC
CDR3aa: CSARDQQTYEQYF

v_gene: TRBV4-2
j_gene: TRBJ2-2
abundance: many
d_gene: -
CDR3nt: TGTGCCAGCAATCCGGGGCCGAACACCGGGGAGCTGTTTTTT
CDR3aa: CASNPGPNTGELFF

v_gene: TRBV10-3
j_gene: TRBJ2-6
abundance: few
d_gene: -
CDR3nt: TGTGCCATCACCCCGGGGGGCCCACGATCTGGGGCCAACGTCCTGACTTTC
CDR3aa: CAITPGGPRSGANVLTF

v_gene: TRBV5-1
j_gene: TRBJ2-7
abundance: few
d_gene: -
CDR3nt: TGCGCCAGCACCTGGGGCGAGCCCTACGAGCAGTACTTC
CDR3aa: CASTWGEPYEQYF

v_gene: TRBV7-2
j_gene: TRBJ2-3
abundance: -
d_gene: TRBD2
CDR3nt: TGTGCCAGCAGCTCCCTAGGGCTAGCGGGAGCAGATACGCAGTATTTT
CDR3aa: CASSSLGLAGADTQYF

v_gene: TRBV20-1
j_gene: TRBJ2-7
abundance: many
d_gene: TRBD2
CDR3nt: TGCAGTGCCAGTTCACTAGCGGGACAAATCTACGAGCAGTACTTC
CDR3aa: CSASSLAGQIYEQYF

v_gene: TRBV14
j_gene: TRBJ2-3
abundance: many
d_gene: -
CDR3nt: TGTGCCAGCAGCCCTCCGGTCGGCAGGACGCAGTATTTT
CDR3aa: CASSPPVGRTQYF

v_gene: TRBV5-1
j_gene: TRBJ1-1
abundance: -
d_gene: -
CDR3nt: TGCGCCAGCAGCTTGCTTTTGAGCACTGAAGCTTTCTTT
CDR3aa: CASSLLLSTEAFF

v_gene: TRBV18
j_gene: TRBJ1-2
abundance: -
d_gene: TRBD1
CDR3nt: TGTGCCAGCTCACCCCCCCCAGGGGGCGGGAGGTATGGCTACACCTTC
CDR3aa: CASSPPPGGGRYGYTF

v_gene: TRBV7-9
j_gene: TRBJ2-7
abundance: many
d_gene: -
CDR3nt: TGTGCCAGCAGCTTTTCGGGCTACGAGCAGTACTTC
CDR3aa: CASSFSGYEQYF